These 22 T cell receptor beta chains came from one sample sequenced in a study of cytomegalovirus exposure and HLA in healthy donors. The primer mix had 60 Vbeta and 13 Jbeta primers. Here immunoSEQ multiplex PCR was the method, and the copy in TCRdb shows in-frame clones only, minus some. The sample lists about 76,000 clones; around 70% were seen once. Sample: PBMCs. These receptors all stem from a woman aged 40 to 50 in good health and CMV-seropositive.

This clone came up a few times. V gene TRBV4-1 combines with J gene TRBJ2-2, with a tentative D call TRBD1 (5 bases). V gave up 1 base and J gave up 6 bases, with 24 bases separating them. Looked up from germline, CDR1 is MGHRA and CDR2 is YSYEKL. The CDR3 is made up of 19 amino acids. CDR3 residues: CASSQGDFTTAISSGELFF. The CDR3, as DNA: TGCGCCAGCAGCCAAGGGGATTTTACGACAGCTATTTCGTCCGGGGAGCTGTTTTTT.

This clone was observed a few times. This chain joins TRBV5-6 and TRBJ1-4; 8 bases agree with TRBD1. The CDR3 has 17 amino acids. Germline CDR1 reads SGHDT; CDR2 reads YYEEEE. The V segment lost 2 bases and the J segment 3 bases; nucleotides outside the gene matches: 9. The CDR3 DNA follows: TGTGCCAGCAGCTTAAGGAGACAGGGGATGGCTAATGAAAAACTGTTTTTT. Protein sequence: CASSLRRQGMANEKLFF.

In its sample, this clone was seen a few times. This rearrangement joins TRBV5-1 to TRBJ2-6, with TRBD2 as a possible D gene (6 bases). Germline-derived CDR1 and CDR2 are SGHRS and YFSETQ. The V and J ends lost 3 bases and 1 base respectively, with 11 bases between them. The CDR3 sequence is 16 residues long. Here the CDR3 DNA reads TGCGCCAGCAGCTCGGGGGAATGGTCTGGGGCCAACGTCCTGACTTTC. Translating it yields CASSSGEWSGANVLTF.

This chain links TRBV6-1 with TRBJ1-5, with TRBD1 matching 7 bases. Trimming at V came to 7 bases and at J to 4 bases, leaving 4 bases not matched to a gene. This CDR3 has 13 residues. The germline gives CDR1 MNHNS, CDR2 SASEGT. The CDR3: CASNPTGNQPQHF. The CDR3 DNA sequence: TGTGCCAGCAACCCGACAGGGAATCAGCCCCAGCATTTT.

In its sample, this clone was seen a few times. This chain joins TRBV18 and TRBJ2-7; 7 bases agree with TRBD1. CDR3 size: 16 residues. The germline V gene encodes CDR1 KGHSH and CDR2 LQKENI. V dropped 4 bases and J dropped 2; count of bases not matched to a gene: 11. The CDR3: CASSRYGDSGTYEQYF. The CDR3 bases are TGTGCCAGCTCACGCTATGGGGACAGCGGAACCTACGAGCAGTACTTC.

The gene calls are TRBV7-8 and TRBJ2-3, with 12 bases fitting TRBD2. V dropped 6 bases and J dropped 4; count of bases not matched to a gene: 20. The germline CDR1 and CDR2 sequences are SGHVS and FQNEAQ. The CDR3 is 20 residues long. The CDR3, as DNA: TGTGCCAGCAGTCGCCGCAGACTAGCGGGAGTCCTGTTCGCCGCAGATACGCAGTATTTT. Protein sequence: CASSRRRLAGVLFAADTQYF. The full variable domain, completed using reference TRBV7-8 and TRBJ2-3, is GAGVSQSPRYKVAKRGQDVALRCDPISGHVSLFWYQQALGQGPEFLTYFQNEAQLDKSGLPSDRFFAERPEGSVSTLKIQRTQQEDSAVYLCASSRRRLAGVLFAADTQYFGPGTRLTVL.

V is TRBV30 and J is TRBJ1-1; D unresolved. The V and J ends lost 3 bases and 6 bases respectively, with 11 bases between them. This CDR3 has 12 residues. Germline V CDR1 and CDR2: GTSNPN, SVGIG (reference sequence). The CDR3 DNA sequence: TGTGCCTGGAGCGGGGTGAATCCTGAAGCTTTCTTT. Translation gives CAWSGVNPEAFF. Variable domain in full (rest from reference TRBV30 and TRBJ1-1): SQTIHQWPATLVQPVGSPLSLECTVEGTSNPNLYWYRQAAGRGLQLLFYSVGIGQISSEVPQNLSASRPQDRQFILSSKKLLLSDSGFYLCAWSGVNPEAFFGQGTRLTVV.

The chain carries TRBV20-1 and TRBJ2-7; D is undetermined. The CDR3 loop spans 11 amino acids. V was trimmed by 8 bases and J by 0 bases, leaving 8 bases between them. Germline V gene sequence: CDR1 DFQATT, CDR2 SNEGSKA (reference sequence). CDR3 bases: TGCAGTTTCATCAGCTCCTACGAGCAGTACTTC. It translates to CSFISSYEQYF.

In DNA, the CDR3 is TGTGCCAGCAGCAAAACAATTAGCGTGTATCCCTACGAGCAGTACTTC. The encoded protein is CASSKTISVYPYEQYF. V and J are TRBV5-6 and TRBJ2-7, with TRBD2 as a possible D gene (5 bases). The CDR3 runs to 16 residues. CDR1 is SGHDT, CDR2 YYEEEE, per germline. Trimming pared 4 bases from V and 2 bases from J, leaving 19 bases between.

V is TRBV11-2 and J is TRBJ2-5, with D possibly TRBD2 on 5 matching bases. This CDR3 is built from 13 residues. The ends were cut back, 1 base at V and 2 bases at J, with 5 bases in the middle. The germline gives CDR1 SGHAT, CDR2 FQNNGV. DNA of the CDR3: TGTGCCAGCAGCTTAGGGAGGCAAGAGACCCAGTACTTC. Its translation: CASSLGRQETQYF.

This clone has more than one count but fewer than ten. The J gene is TRBJ1-5, the V gene TRBV7-9, with a possible D match to TRBD1 (5 bases). V was cut by 5 bases and J by 6 bases, with 11 bases left in between. This CDR3 spans 13 amino acids. Germline CDR1 SEHNR, CDR2 FQNEAQ (reference sequence). CDR3: CASSAGGSQPQHF. The CDR3 DNA is TGTGCCAGCAGCGCGGGGGGGAGTCAGCCCCAGCATTTT.

The chain combines TRBV4-1 with TRBJ1-1; 8 bases match TRBD1. CDR3 length equals 16 residues. Trimming cost V 3 bases and J 0 bases; bases outside gene matches: 6. CDR1 and CDR2 (germline): MGHRA, YSYEKL. In nucleotides, the CDR3 is TGCGCCAGCAGCCACCGACAGGGGAGTTTGAACACTGAAGCTTTCTTT. As protein: CASSHRQGSLNTEAFF.

The chain joins TRBV6-1 to TRBJ1-4; perhaps TRBD1 as D (5 bases). CDR1 MNHNS and CDR2 SASEGT come from the germline V gene. The CDR3 loop spans 14 amino acids. V lost 5 bases and J lost 2, with 9 bases in between. The CDR3 loop reads CASSSGGTNEKLFF. Here the CDR3 DNA reads TGTGCCAGCAGTAGTGGGGGGACTAATGAAAAACTGTTTTTT.

This clone was counted a few times. The chain is built from TRBV7-2 and TRBJ1-1; D uncertain. Per germline, CDR1 SGHTA and CDR2 FQGNSA. V lost 5 bases to trimming and J lost 3 bases, with 10 bases between them. The CDR3 loop spans 13 amino acids. The CDR3: CASSLTLYTEAFF. The CDR3 bases are TGTGCCAGCAGCCTGACACTTTACACTGAAGCTTTCTTT.

This chain connects TRBV7-2 to TRBJ2-1; 7 nucleotides line up with TRBD2. Trimming at V came to 4 bases and at J to 5 bases, leaving 5 bases not matched to a gene. The length of the CDR3 is 14 residues. The germline gives CDR1 SGHTA, CDR2 FQGNSA. The CDR3 coding sequence is TGTGCCAGCAGCTCCTGGACTAGTGACAATGAGCAGTTCTTC. It is translated as CASSSWTSDNEQFF.

The V and J genes are TRBV27 and TRBJ1-2; TRBD1 matches 9 bases. Trimming cost V 4 bases and J 7 bases; bases outside gene matches: 16. The CDR3 extends over 17 amino acids. From germline, CDR1 is MNHEY and CDR2 SMNVEV (reference sequence). DNA for the CDR3: TGTGCCAGCAGTTCGTACGTACGGGGACAGGGAGGTGGTGGCTACACCTTC. It yields the protein CASSSYVRGQGGGGYTF.

The chain has TRBV2 and TRBJ1-5; a weak D match, TRBD1 (6 bases). The CDR3 has 16 residues. The V end lost 7 bases, the J end lost 2 bases, and 18 bases lay between the germline ends. Germline CDR1 reads SNHLY; CDR2 reads FYNNEI. CDR3 residues: CASIETTGSGNQPQHF. CDR3 DNA sequence: TGTGCCAGCATCGAAACTACAGGGAGCGGCAATCAGCCCCAGCATTTT.

The chain recombines TRBV5-1 with TRBJ2-5; TRBD1 is a possible D gene (5 bases). CDR3 length: 13 residues. V lost 3 bases and J lost 2, with 8 bases in between. Germline V gene data show CDR1 as SGHRS and CDR2 as YFSETQ. CDR3 amino acids: CASSSGLQETQYF. Here the CDR3 DNA reads TGCGCCAGCAGCTCAGGGTTACAAGAGACCCAGTACTTC.

Concerning this clone: The junction shows a germline mismatch at one end, possibly a read error. The V gene is TRBV28, the J gene TRBJ1-2; 11 nucleotides match TRBD1. The CDR3 extends over 13 amino acids. Per germline, CDR1 MDHEN and CDR2 SYDVKM. CDR3 sequence reads: CASSVPGTGGIAF. The DNA of the CDR3 is TGTGCCAGCAGTGTCCCCGGGACAGGGGGTATCGCCTTC.

The V gene is TRBV27, the J gene TRBJ1-5, with unresolved D. V lost 1 base to trimming and J lost 1 base, with 11 bases between them. Germline values: CDR1 MNHEY, CDR2 SMNVEV (reference sequence). The CDR3 extends over 16 amino acids. The DNA for the CDR3 is TGTGCCAGCAGTTTATATTGGGGAGGGAGCAATCAGCCCCAGCATTTT. This translates into CASSLYWGGSNQPQHF.

The sample holds a few counts of this clone. The chain carries TRBV5-1 and TRBJ2-1; weak D call: TRBD2 (6 bases). Germline V gene sequence: CDR1 SGHRS, CDR2 YFSETQ. V was pared by 7 bases and J by 10 bases, with 18 bases between. CDR3 length: 13 residues. In DNA form, the CDR3 reads TGCGCCAGCTCTAAGGAGGGTCCCAGGGAGCAGTTCTTC. Translation gives CASSKEGPREQFF.

The chain has TRBV27 and TRBJ1-1; no clear D. CDR1 is MNHEY and CDR2 is SMNVEV in the germline V gene (reference sequence). Trimming left V 8 bases short and J 0 bases short, with 10 bases between. The CDR3 spans 13 residues. CDR3 coding DNA: TGTGCCAGCGCAAGACTTATGAACACTGAAGCTTTCTTT. It codes for CASARLMNTEAFF.